Below, 30 T cell receptor beta chains from the same sample are listed, as sequenced in a study of T-cell reconstitution after alpha-beta-depleted transplantation in children. Unique molecular identifiers were incorporated when the TCRbeta library was constructed. TCRdb redid the calling of the PCR reads with MiXCR, one entry per CDR3 protein. The data hold 200,000 or so distinct CDR3 sequences, with around 7.7% observed a single time. The sequencing used PBMCs, mostly from graft donor cells, collected 360 days after TCRalphabeta/CD19-depleted stem cell transplant. The receptors stem from a male patient between 2 and 15 years old who had a stem cell transplant for acute myeloid leukemia, so the T cells may come from the graft donor.

This rearrangement joins TRBV2 to TRBJ2-3, with 9 bases aligning to TRBD1. The germline V gene has CDR1 SNHLY and CDR2 FYNNEI. The CDR3 consists of 14 residues. Trimming cost V 3 bases and J 4 bases; bases outside gene matches: 2. This CDR3 is CASSEGQGADTQYF. CDR3 bases: TGTGCCAGCAGTGAGGGACAGGGAGCAGATACGCAGTATTTT. The full variable domain, completed using reference TRBV2 and TRBJ2-3, is EPEVTQTPSHQVTQMGQEVILRCVPISNHLYFYWYRQILGQKVEFLVSFYNNEISEKSEIFDDQFSVERPDGSNFTLKIRSTKLEDSAMYFCASSEGQGADTQYFGPGTRLTVL.

This clonotype has a handful of counts. This chain links TRBV7-6 with TRBJ2-3; 9 bases align to TRBD2. The CDR3 has 16 residues. Germline CDR1 and CDR2: SGHVS and FNYEAQ. The ends lost 4 bases at V and 1 base at J; junction bases unmatched: 6. The CDR3 loop is CASSSIIAGGTDTQYF. In DNA form, the CDR3 reads TGTGCCAGCAGCTCCATAATAGCGGGGGGCACAGATACGCAGTATTTT.

This clonotype was found many times. V gene TRBV20-1 combines with J gene TRBJ2-5; D is ambiguous. The CDR3 consists of 15 residues. Per germline, CDR1 DFQATT and CDR2 SNEGSKA (reference sequence). V shed 6 bases and J shed 5 bases, with 22 bases lying between them. CDR3 nucleotide sequence: TGCAGTGCGCCCCTGCTCCTAACACGATTGGAGACCCAGTACTTC. Its translation is CSAPLLLTRLETQYF.

This clonotype was detected ten times or more. This rearrangement joins TRBV28 to TRBJ1-1, with 7 bases lining up with TRBD1. V lost 8 bases and J lost 1; bases outside the gene matches: 7. The CDR3 extends over 14 amino acids. CDR1 is MDHEN and CDR2 is SYDVKM in the germline V gene. The CDR3 DNA reads TGTGCCAGCCAGCGGCGGACAGGGAACACTGAAGCTTTCTTT. Protein sequence: CASQRRTGNTEAFF. Full variable domain (rest looked up from reference TRBV28 and TRBJ1-1): DVKVTQSSRYLVKRTGEKVFLECVQDMDHENMFWYRQDPGLGLRLIYFSYDVKMKEKGDIPEGYSVSREKKERFSLILESASTNQTSMYLCASQRRTGNTEAFFGQGTRLTVV.

CDR3 in DNA: TGTGCCAGCAGCTTAGTTGGACAGGGGGCCTACGAGCAGTACTTC. Residues: CASSLVGQGAYEQYF. This chain uses TRBV7-2 with TRBJ2-7; 10 nucleotides align to TRBD1. The CDR3 extends over 15 amino acids. With 1 base clipped from V and 2 bases from J, the junction kept 2 bases outside the gene matches. Germline V gene lookup returns CDR1 SGHTA and CDR2 FQGNSA.

The sample holds a few counts of this clonotype. V is TRBV11-3 and J is TRBJ2-2; D remains unclear. The V gene's germline CDR1 is SGHNT and CDR2 YENEEA. The CDR3 extends over 15 amino acids. Between the trimmed V and J ends, which lost 5 bases and 0 bases, there was a span of 10 bases. CDR3 bases: TGTGCCAGCAGCGCGCGGCCGTCGAACACCGGGGAGCTGTTTTTT. Its protein is CASSARPSNTGELFF.

The chain couples TRBV7-6 to TRBJ1-4; D unresolved. The CDR3 runs to 15 residues. CDR1 is SGHVS and CDR2 is FNYEAQ in the germline V gene. V was trimmed by 5 bases and J by 5 bases, leaving 15 bases between them. The CDR3 DNA reads TGTGCCAGCAGCCCTCAGACAAGGCCCAATGAAAAACTGTTTTTT. Translating it yields CASSPQTRPNEKLFF. The full variable domain, its missing parts supplied by reference TRBV7-6 and TRBJ1-4, is GAGVSQSPRYKVTKRGQDVALRCDPISGHVSLYWYRQALGQGPEFLTYFNYEAQQDKSGLPNDRFSAERPEGSISTLTIQRTEQRDSAMYRCASSPQTRPNEKLFFGSGTQLSVL.

In its sample, this clonotype was seen many times. The chain carries TRBV29-1 and TRBJ1-2; 7 bases fit TRBD1. CDR3 size: 13 residues. The V gene end was trimmed by 4 bases and the J gene end by 2 bases; junction bases not matched to a gene: 4. Looked up from germline, CDR1 is SQVTM and CDR2 is ANQGSEA. DNA for the CDR3: TGCAGCGTTGTGGGCAGGGGGAACTATGGCTACACCTTC. Its protein product is CSVVGRGNYGYTF.

This clonotype has more than one count but fewer than ten. V and J are TRBV7-3 and TRBJ1-1, with TRBD1 identical over 8 bases. The CDR3 has 13 amino acids. Germline CDR1 is SGHTA and CDR2 is FQGTGA. The junction had 9 bases not matched to a gene; V was cut back by 10 bases and J by 5 bases. The CDR3 bases are TGTGCCACCAGTCAGGGGGCGAATACTGAAGCTTTCTTT. This translates into CATSQGANTEAFF.

V is TRBV27 and J is TRBJ2-4; tentative D call: TRBD2 (6 bases). Trimming pared 3 bases from V and 0 bases from J, leaving 9 bases between. The germline V gene has CDR1 MNHEY and CDR2 SMNVEV (reference sequence). The CDR3 consists of 15 residues. The CDR3 is CASSFLGGAKNIQYF. CDR3 DNA sequence: TGTGCCAGCAGTTTCCTGGGGGGAGCCAAAAACATTCAGTACTTC.

This clonotype was picked up a small number of times. This chain connects TRBV29-1 to TRBJ2-2, with unresolved D. V lost 5 bases and J lost 6, with 10 bases in between. Germline-derived CDR1 and CDR2 are SQVTM and ANQGSEA. The CDR3 covers 12 residues. Here the CDR3 DNA reads TGCAGCGTTTATTCCGGTCCCGGGGAGCTGTTTTTT. It specifies CSVYSGPGELFF.

The chain uses TRBV4-1 and TRBJ2-3, with a tentative D call TRBD2 (5 bases). Trimming pared 3 bases from V and 7 bases from J, leaving 20 bases between. The CDR3 extends over 16 amino acids. The germline V gene encodes CDR1 MGHRA and CDR2 YSYEKL. The CDR3: CASSQGAQRPGNTQYF. The CDR3 DNA reads as TGCGCCAGCAGCCAGGGAGCACAGCGGCCAGGAAATACGCAGTATTTT.

This clonotype was picked up many times. The genes are TRBV7-9 and TRBJ1-2; TRBD1 agrees at 10 bases. Germline V gene sequence: CDR1 SEHNR, CDR2 FQNEAQ (reference sequence). The CDR3 has 16 amino acids. With 6 bases clipped from V and 0 bases from J, the junction kept 7 bases outside the gene matches. CDR3 in amino acids: CASSYDGTGANYGYTF. In nucleotides, the CDR3 is TGTGCCAGCAGTTATGACGGGACAGGGGCTAACTATGGCTACACCTTC.

This clonotype came up many times. V is TRBV2 and J is TRBJ1-2; 8 bases map to TRBD1. V dropped 6 bases and J dropped 7; count of bases not matched to a gene: 16. The CDR3 has 16 residues. Germline-derived CDR1 and CDR2 are SNHLY and FYNNEI. CDR3 in DNA: TGTGCCAGCAGCCCCAGGGCTGGACAGGGAGTTTTTGGCTACACCTTC. This codes for CASSPRAGQGVFGYTF.

As concerns this clonotype: One end of the junction does not line up with germline, which may come from a read error. The chain employs TRBV7-7 and TRBJ2-7; 7 nucleotides agree with TRBD2. The CDR3 is 17 amino acids. Germline CDR1 SSHAT, CDR2 FNYEAQ (reference sequence). The CDR3 spells CASSSHPPTPGAGEQYF. DNA for the CDR3: TGTGCTAGCAGCTCCCATCCCCCCACTCCGGGAGCGGGAGAGCAGTACTTC.

This clonotype was observed a handful of times. The chain is built from TRBV5-6 and TRBJ2-1; D possibly uses TRBD1 or TRBD2 (5 bases each). Germline-derived CDR1 and CDR2 are SGHDT and YYEEEE. The CDR3 is made up of 18 amino acids. Trimming left V 4 bases short and J 5 bases short, with 25 bases between. The CDR3 loop reads CASSTGTALTRGHNEQFF. The CDR3 DNA sequence: TGTGCCAGCAGCACCGGGACGGCCCTTACTAGAGGACACAATGAGCAGTTCTTC.

The chain uses TRBV7-6 and TRBJ2-3, with 8 bases that match TRBD1. This CDR3 comprises 16 residues. CDR1 SGHVS and CDR2 FNYEAQ come from the germline V gene. Losses at the gene ends were 2 bases for V and 2 bases for J; bases not matched to a gene: 6. Written as DNA, the CDR3 is TGTGCCAGCAGCTTATGGCAGGGGGCGATCACAGATACGCAGTATTTT. Its translation is CASSLWQGAITDTQYF.

This clonotype occurred a few times. The chain joins TRBV20-1 to TRBJ2-7, with D possibly being TRBD2 (6 bases). Trimming shortened V by 3 bases and J by 0 bases, and 6 bases separated the two germline ends. Looked up from germline, CDR1 is DFQATT and CDR2 is SNEGSKA (reference sequence). This CDR3 is built from 12 residues. CDR3 sequence reads: CSARRDSYEQYV. The DNA of the CDR3 is TGCAGTGCTAGGCGGGACTCCTACGAGCAGTACGTC.

At least ten counts were recorded for this clonotype. The chain uses TRBV7-2 and TRBJ2-3; TRBD2 matches at 9 bases. This CDR3 is built from 17 residues. V was clipped by 4 bases and J by 0 bases; unmatched bases: 8. Germline V gene data show CDR1 as SGHTA and CDR2 as FQGNSA. This CDR3 is CASSSTLAGASTDTQYF. In DNA, the CDR3 is TGTGCCAGCAGCTCGACCTTAGCGGGGGCTAGCACAGATACGCAGTATTTT.

This chain connects TRBV7-3 to TRBJ2-5; perhaps D is TRBD1 or TRBD2 (5 bases each). V was shortened by 3 bases and J by 7 bases, with 9 bases between the two germline ends. The CDR3 runs to 12 residues. The germline V gene encodes CDR1 SGHTA and CDR2 FQGTGA. The CDR3 nucleotides read TGTGCCAGCAGCTTGTCAGGGAGGACCCAGTACTTC. This gives the protein CASSLSGRTQYF.

The chain couples TRBV20-1 to TRBJ2-4; D unclear. The CDR3 covers 11 residues. The V end lost 3 bases, the J end lost 4 bases, and 4 bases lay between the germline ends. Germline CDR1 DFQATT, CDR2 SNEGSKA (reference sequence). CDR3 loop: CSARGKNIQYF. The CDR3 DNA reads TGCAGTGCTAGGGGTAAAAACATTCAGTACTTC.

At least ten counts were recorded for this clonotype. V usage is TRBV29-1 and J usage is TRBJ1-1, with D possibly being TRBD1 (5 bases). The germline gives CDR1 SQVTM, CDR2 ANQGSEA. Trimming shortened V by 4 bases and J by 4 bases, and 13 bases separated the two germline ends. The CDR3 loop spans 13 amino acids. In nucleotides, the CDR3 is TGCAGCGTTGTGGCCTTTGGGGGCACTGAAGCTTTCTTT. This sequence encodes CSVVAFGGTEAFF.

This clonotype came up many times. This chain links TRBV29-1 with TRBJ2-1; D is possibly TRBD1 (5 bases). Germline values: CDR1 SQVTM, CDR2 ANQGSEA. This CDR3 is 16 amino acids long. With 1 base removed from V and 2 bases from J, the gap between germline ends came to 15 bases. The CDR3 region is CSVEGQLAWAYNEQFF. Written as DNA, the CDR3 is TGCAGCGTTGAAGGACAGTTAGCATGGGCCTACAATGAGCAGTTCTTC.

This clonotype appeared many times. This chain uses TRBV7-8 with TRBJ2-3; D might be TRBD2 (6 bases). Germline CDR1 and CDR2: SGHVS and FQNEAQ. The V end was cut by 5 bases, the J end by 0 bases, with 9 bases between. The CDR3 has 14 residues. CDR3 in amino acids: CASSLGTSTDTQYF. The CDR3 DNA reads as TGTGCCAGCAGCCTCGGGACTAGCACAGATACGCAGTATTTT.

In this sample, this clonotype turned up many times. This chain uses TRBV12-3 or TRBV12-4 with TRBJ2-1; 7 bases align to TRBD2. CDR3 length: 12 residues. V lost 4 bases, J lost 13 bases, and 7 bases stayed unmatched. CDR3 nucleotide sequence: TGTGCCAGCAGTTACGCTAGCGGAAGTCAGTTCTTC. It yields the protein CASSYASGSQFF.

This clonotype was counted ten times or more. The chain uses TRBV15 and TRBJ2-7; D might be TRBD1 (5 bases). V gave up 2 bases and J gave up 3 bases, with 14 bases separating them. The CDR3 extends over 15 amino acids. Germline CDR1 LNHNV, CDR2 YYDKDF (reference sequence). CDR3 coding DNA: TGTGCCACCAGCAGACTCAGGGAAATTGGCTACGAGCAGTACTTC. This gives the protein CATSRLREIGYEQYF.

This clonotype was detected many times. The J gene is TRBJ1-4, the V gene TRBV20-1, with D maybe TRBD1 (5 bases). This CDR3 is built from 13 residues. V was pared by 3 bases and J by 6 bases, with 11 bases between. Germline CDR1 is DFQATT and CDR2 is SNEGSKA (reference sequence). CDR3 nucleotide sequence: TGCAGTGCTAGCGGGGTAGGGGATGAAAAACTGTTTTTT. Its protein is CSASGVGDEKLFF.

The rearrangement uses TRBV29-1 and TRBJ2-1, with TRBD2 matching over 9 bases. This CDR3 is built from 14 residues. V trimming: 3 bases; J trimming: 7 bases; junction bases outside the gene matches: 7. CDR1 is SQVTM and CDR2 is ANQGSEA in the germline V gene. The CDR3 DNA sequence: TGCAGCGTTGAGGGACTAGCTGACCAGAATGAGCAGTTCTTC. It yields the protein CSVEGLADQNEQFF.

The chain uses TRBV29-1 and TRBJ2-6; no reliable D call. Germline CDR1 is SQVTM and CDR2 is ANQGSEA. The CDR3 sequence is 15 residues long. The V end was cut by 1 base, the J end by 0 bases, with 7 bases between. The CDR3 here is CSVEGVNSGANVLTF. The CDR3 nucleotides are TGCAGCGTTGAAGGAGTCAACTCTGGGGCCAACGTCCTGACTTTC.

In this sample, this clonotype turned up a few times. The chain recombines TRBV6-1 with TRBJ2-7; D unresolved. Trimming left V 5 bases short and J 3 bases short, with 20 bases between. Germline-derived CDR1 and CDR2 are MNHNS and SASEGT. This CDR3 spans 16 amino acids. The CDR3 DNA follows: TGTGCCAGCAGTACGAGTAGGCCCCCCAATATCTACGAGCAGTACTTC. Its translation is CASSTSRPPNIYEQYF.